These 24 T cell receptor beta chains originate from one sample sequenced in a study of neurological immune-mediated disorders. Each CDR3 protein gets one entry after TCRdb re-called the 5' RACE reads with MiXCR. The repertoire consists of about 74,000 distinct CDR3 sequences, with less than 5.5% occurring once and the leading ten covering 7.4%. The sequenced sample was PBMCs. The receptor source for this set is a man aged 18 to 35 with multiple sclerosis.

This chain uses TRBV7-2 with TRBJ2-1, with D possibly TRBD2 on 5 matching bases. Germline V lookup: CDR1 SGHTA, CDR2 FQGNSA. The V gene lost 5 bases and the J gene lost 8 bases, with 19 bases spanning the gap. This CDR3 has 15 amino acids. In DNA form, the CDR3 reads TGTGCCAGCAGCCTTGACCCCGGACTGGGCTATGAGCAGTTCTTC. Translated: CASSLDPGLGYEQFF.

In this sample, this clonotype turned up many times. V is TRBV5-1 and J is TRBJ2-1; 12 bases are shared with TRBD2. V lost 4 bases, J lost 4 bases, and 3 bases stayed unmatched. The CDR3 contains 15 residues. The germline gives CDR1 SGHRS, CDR2 YFSETQ. The CDR3 bases are TGCGCCAGCAGCGCGACTAGCGGGAGTTACAATGAGCAGTTCTTC. This gives the protein CASSATSGSYNEQFF.

This clonotype was counted ten times or more. The V gene is TRBV9, the J gene TRBJ2-7; D is tentatively TRBD1 or TRBD2 (7 bases each). This CDR3 is built from 19 residues. Germline CDR1 and CDR2: SGDLS and YYNGEE. V dropped 3 bases and J dropped 0 bases, with 25 bases sitting between them. CDR3 coding DNA: TGTGCCAGCAGCGCCGACAGGGTATGGTCCCGCGGGAGCTCCTACGAGCAGTACTTC. It specifies CASSADRVWSRGSSYEQYF. The full variable domain, its missing parts supplied by reference TRBV9 and TRBJ2-7, is DSGVTQTPKHLITATGQRVTLRCSPRSGDLSVYWYQQSLDQGLQFLIQYYNGEERAKGNILERFSAQQFPDLHSELNLSSLELGDSALYFCASSADRVWSRGSSYEQYFGPGTRLTVT.

This clonotype was counted ten times or more. V usage is TRBV7-2 and J usage is TRBJ1-1; perhaps TRBD1 as D (5 bases). From germline, CDR1 is SGHTA and CDR2 FQGNSA. The CDR3 consists of 14 residues. The V and J ends lost 1 base and 0 bases respectively, with 6 bases between them. For the CDR3, the DNA is TGTGCCAGCAGCTTAGTAGGGGTGAACACTGAAGCTTTCTTT. It specifies CASSLVGVNTEAFF.

This clonotype showed up many times. The J gene is TRBJ2-7, the V gene TRBV7-9; D remains ambiguous. This CDR3 comprises 11 residues. Germline V lookup: CDR1 SEHNR, CDR2 FQNEAQ (reference sequence). V gave up 4 bases and J gave up 5 bases, with 6 bases separating them. The CDR3 protein is CASSYMNEQYF. As DNA, the CDR3 is TGTGCCAGCAGCTACATGAACGAGCAGTACTTC.

This clonotype was found a few times. The junction differs from germline at one of its ends, possibly a read error. The chain recombines TRBV28 with TRBJ1-5, with TRBD1 identical over 8 bases. The germline gives CDR1 MDHEN, CDR2 SYDVKM. The CDR3 has 16 amino acids. This CDR3 is CASSSTGEGGNQPQNF. The CDR3 DNA follows: TGTGCCAGCAGTTCGACAGGGGAGGGGGGCAATCAGCCCCAGAATTTT.

This clonotype was detected many times. V and J are TRBV29-1 and TRBJ1-1; 9 positions match TRBD1. The CDR3 is 14 residues long. Trimming at V came to 7 bases and at J to 4 bases, leaving 10 bases not matched to a gene. Germline CDR1 SQVTM, CDR2 ANQGSEA. In DNA, the CDR3 is TGCAGCGCTGGAACGGGACAGGGTGGCACTGAAGCTTTCTTT. Its protein is CSAGTGQGGTEAFF.

The table lists this clonotype with a few counts. The chain recombines TRBV6-5 with TRBJ1-2, with D possibly TRBD1 on 6 matching bases. V was trimmed by 2 bases and J by 0 bases, leaving 13 bases between them. The germline gives CDR1 MNHEY, CDR2 SVGAGI. The CDR3 sequence is 16 residues long. CDR3 bases: TGTGCCAGCAGTTACGCGGACAGACGAGCTAACTATGGCTACACCTTC. This encodes CASSYADRRANYGYTF.

In this sample, this clonotype turned up many times. The genes are TRBV20-1 and TRBJ1-2; D call uncertain. The CDR3 is 13 residues long. The V end lost 0 bases, the J end lost 5 bases, and 10 bases lay between the germline ends. Germline V CDR1 and CDR2: DFQATT, SNEGSKA (reference sequence). The CDR3 DNA sequence: TGCAGTGCTAGAGATCTTAGGCCTTATGGCTACACCTTC. It yields the protein CSARDLRPYGYTF.

This clonotype was counted at least ten times. The CDR3 nucleotides read TGCAGTGCTAGAGATCGACTAGCGGGAGGGCTAAGTGAGCAGTTCTTC. Its translation is CSARDRLAGGLSEQFF. The gene calls are TRBV20-1 and TRBJ2-1; 14 positions agree with TRBD2. Germline lookup yields CDR1 DFQATT and CDR2 SNEGSKA (reference sequence). With V trimmed by 0 bases and J by 9 bases, 7 bases remained unmatched. There are 16 residues in the CDR3.

This clonotype was observed at least ten times. The chain recombines TRBV5-5 with TRBJ2-1; 7 bases agree with TRBD2. The junction had 8 bases not matched to a gene; V was cut back by 3 bases and J by 5 bases. Looked up from germline, CDR1 is SGHKS and CDR2 is YYEKEE (reference sequence). CDR3 length: 15 amino acids. For the CDR3, the DNA is TGTGCCAGCAGCTCTTCGAGCGGGGTAGACAATGAGCAGTTCTTC. As protein: CASSSSSGVDNEQFF.

This clonotype came up many times. This rearrangement joins TRBV5-5 to TRBJ2-2, with 9 bases aligning to TRBD2. Germline CDR1 SGHKS, CDR2 YYEKEE (reference sequence). Trimming removed 2 bases from V and 3 bases from J; junction bases left unmatched: 5. The CDR3 is 16 amino acids. The CDR3 DNA reads as TGTGCCAGCAGCTTACGAGCGGGGGGACACACCGGGGAGCTGTTTTTT. Protein product: CASSLRAGGHTGELFF.

This clonotype occurred many times. The rearrangement joins TRBV7-3 to TRBJ2-6; D remains unclear. CDR1 and CDR2 (germline): SGHTA, FQGTGA. The CDR3 covers 20 residues. V lost 1 base, J lost 0 bases, and 19 bases lay in between. The CDR3 sequence is CASSLKSLSLPSSGANVLTF. Written as DNA, the CDR3 is TGTGCCAGCAGCTTAAAGTCTCTGTCTCTTCCTTCCTCTGGGGCCAACGTCCTGACTTTC.

This clonotype appeared many times. This chain connects TRBV7-2 to TRBJ2-2; 8 nucleotides align to TRBD2. Germline CDR1 and CDR2: SGHTA and FQGNSA. With 4 bases clipped from V and 4 bases from J, the junction kept 5 bases outside the gene matches. CDR3 length equals 15 residues. The CDR3 DNA is TGTGCCAGCAGCTCCGGACTAGCAGGCACCGGGGAGCTGTTTTTT. Residues: CASSSGLAGTGELFF.

This clonotype was observed at least ten times. The genes are TRBV6-5 and TRBJ2-3; no definite D call. Germline V lookup: CDR1 MNHEY, CDR2 SVGAGI. Trimming took off 6 bases at V and 0 bases at J, with 13 bases between the two ends. The CDR3 totals 15 residues. As DNA, the CDR3 is TGTGCCAGCAGCAACTACGGGCGTAGCACAGATACGCAGTATTTT. Translating gives CASSNYGRSTDTQYF.

In its sample, this clonotype was seen many times. This sequence joins TRBV20-1 and TRBJ1-5; D unclear. Trimming stripped 8 bases from V and 5 bases from J, with 13 bases between. In germline, CDR1 is DFQATT, CDR2 SNEGSKA (reference sequence). The CDR3 spans 12 residues. The CDR3 is CSHEGCDQPQHF. Written as DNA, the CDR3 is TGCAGTCATGAAGGTTGCGATCAGCCCCAGCATTTT.

The sample holds many counts of this clonotype. The junction departs from germline at one end; a sequencing error may be responsible. The chain uses TRBV3-1 and TRBJ1-5, with D unclear. Germline V gene data show CDR1 as LGHDT and CDR2 as YNNKEL (reference sequence). This CDR3 is 14 amino acids long. The CDR3 sequence: CASSQGSGNQPQNF. The CDR3, as DNA: TGTGCCAGCAGCCAAGGGTCCGGGAATCAGCCCCAGAATTTT.

This clonotype was found a few times. Being one base from a much bigger clone, this may be a read error. V usage is TRBV20-1 and J usage is TRBJ2-1; 8 bases fit TRBD2. Germline V gene lookup returns CDR1 DFQATT and CDR2 SNEGSKA (reference sequence). Losses at the gene ends were 5 bases for V and 6 bases for J; bases not matched to a gene: 9. The CDR3 consists of 14 residues. The CDR3 protein is CSAGGTRGSNEQFF. CDR3 DNA sequence: TGCAGTGCTGGGGGGACTAGAGGGTCCAATGAGCAGTTCTTC.

This clonotype was counted at least ten times. J is TRBJ2-1 and V is TRBV7-8; TRBD2 matches at 9 bases. Germline assignment: CDR1 SGHVS and CDR2 FQNEAQ. The CDR3 length is 16 residues. Trimming took 5 bases from V and 1 from J; bases not matched to a gene: 6. Written as DNA, the CDR3 is TGTGCCAGCAGCCCCGTTAGCGGGAGATCCTACAATGAGCAGTTCTTC. Encoded protein: CASSPVSGRSYNEQFF.

In this sample, this clonotype turned up many times. J is TRBJ2-2 and V is TRBV29-1; 8 bases are shared with TRBD1. The V gene end was trimmed by 6 bases and the J gene end by 6 bases; junction bases not matched to a gene: 6. Germline-derived CDR1 and CDR2 are SQVTM and ANQGSEA. The CDR3 contains 13 residues. Here the CDR3 DNA reads TGCAGCGTCTCCGGGACAGGAGCCGGGGAGCTGTTTTTT. Its translation is CSVSGTGAGELFF.

In its sample, this clonotype was seen many times. No conserved phenylalanine or tryptophan ends this CDR3, so it is likely a read error. The V gene is TRBV5-1, the J gene TRBJ2-6; D is ambiguous. Deletions cut 0 bases from V and 2 bases from J, with 0 bases between. Germline V lookup: CDR1 SGHRS, CDR2 YFSETQ. The CDR3 extends over 13 amino acids. The CDR3 reads CASSLAGANVLTN. The CDR3 DNA is TGCGCCAGCAGCTTGGCTGGGGCCAACGTCCTGACTAAC.

This clonotype occurred many times. This chain joins TRBV27 and TRBJ1-2; 11 bases align to TRBD1. CDR3 length: 13 amino acids. Germline-derived CDR1 and CDR2 are MNHEY and SMNVEV (reference sequence). The V gene end was trimmed by 6 bases and the J gene end by 8 bases; junction bases not matched to a gene: 5. The CDR3 loop reads CASSWTGGGGYTF. The CDR3 DNA reads TGTGCCAGCAGCTGGACAGGGGGCGGCGGCTACACCTTC.

This clonotype appeared a few times. At one boundary the junction diverges from the germline segment, which might be a read error. This chain's CDR3 is CSARVGSGLRNSPLNF. The CDR3 DNA follows: TGCAGTGCTAGAGTCGGGTCAGGGCTGAGAAATTCACCCCTCAACTTT. The V gene is TRBV20-1, the J gene TRBJ1-6; D perhaps matches TRBD1 (5 bases). The CDR3 is 16 amino acids. Germline V gene data show CDR1 as DFQATT and CDR2 as SNEGSKA (reference sequence).

This clonotype was seen at least ten times. CDR3 DNA: TGCAGTGCTAGGGGCCGATCTCCCCTTTGGGAGACCCAGTACTTC. Protein sequence: CSARGRSPLWETQYF. J is TRBJ2-5 and V is TRBV20-1; unclear D gene. The germline CDR1 and CDR2 sequences are DFQATT and SNEGSKA (reference sequence). V lost 3 bases and J lost 5, with 19 bases in between. The CDR3 has 15 residues.